The 8 T cell receptor beta chains below were found in one sample sequenced in a study of early T cells in non-severe SARS-CoV-2 infection. TCRdb reanalysed the 5' RACE reads using MiXCR and keeps one entry per CDR3 protein. The repertoire holds about 86,000 distinct CDR3 sequences, with under 15% as singletons. Sequences were obtained from whole blood. The receptors were gathered from an adult who was a healthcare worker with PCR-confirmed SARS-CoV-2 infection or an uninfected control (not recorded which).

The chain carries TRBV6-5 and TRBJ1-1; tentative D call: TRBD1 (6 bases). With 2 bases removed from V and 7 bases from J, the gap between germline ends came to 17 bases. The CDR3 sequence is 15 residues long. Germline V CDR1 and CDR2: MNHEY, SVGAGI. The CDR3 nucleotides are TGTGCCAGCAGTTACGGAACAGGGCGCTCCCGTGAAGCTTTCTTT. Protein product: CASSYGTGRSREAFF.

The chain recombines TRBV7-9 with TRBJ2-2, with 13 bases that match TRBD2. This CDR3 has 16 amino acids. V lost 4 bases and J lost 4; bases outside the gene matches: 3. Germline V gene lookup returns CDR1 SEHNR and CDR2 FQNEAQ (reference sequence). CDR3 in amino acids: CASSSGLAGPTGELFF. The CDR3 DNA reads as TGTGCCAGCAGCTCGGGACTAGCGGGACCCACCGGGGAGCTGTTTTTT.

This clonotype was counted many times. The chain uses TRBV12-3 or TRBV12-4 and TRBJ1-2; 9 nucleotides align to TRBD1. V shed 5 bases and J 8 bases; nucleotides not matched to a gene: 12. This CDR3 is built from 15 residues. In nucleotides, the CDR3 is TGTGCCAGCAGTCCCCTAGGACAGGGGACGGAAGGCTACACCTTC. Translating it yields CASSPLGQGTEGYTF.

The chain combines TRBV7-9 with TRBJ2-7; 8 nucleotides match TRBD2. V shed 5 bases, J shed 5 bases, and the junction held 8 bases outside the gene matches. CDR3 length equals 14 residues. CDR1 is SEHNR, CDR2 FQNEAQ, per germline (reference sequence). CDR3 amino acids: CASSGGLVEHEQYF. The CDR3 bases are TGTGCCAGCAGCGGGGGACTAGTTGAGCACGAGCAGTACTTC.

This clonotype was recorded many times. The chain combines TRBV10-2 with TRBJ2-2; 14 nucleotides align to TRBD2. The V gene end was trimmed by 9 bases and the J gene end by 5 bases; junction bases not matched to a gene: 5. The CDR3 consists of 15 residues. In germline, CDR1 is WSHSY, CDR2 SAAADI. The CDR3 nucleotides read TGCGCCAGTGGACTAGCGGGAGGAGAGACCGGGGAGCTGTTTTTT. It specifies CASGLAGGETGELFF.

The chain combines TRBV14 with TRBJ1-6, with a tentative D call TRBD1 (5 bases). CDR1 and CDR2 (germline): SGHDN, FVKESK. Trimming took off 1 base at V and 7 bases at J, with 11 bases between the two ends. The length of the CDR3 is 15 residues. CDR3 region: CASSQAAGSNSPLHF. DNA for the CDR3: TGTGCCAGCAGCCAAGCGGCAGGGTCAAATTCACCCCTCCACTTT.

This chain links TRBV19 with TRBJ1-2; 9 nucleotides match TRBD1. V lost 4 bases to trimming and J lost 3 bases; unmatched junction nucleotides: 3. The CDR3 sequence is 14 residues long. CDR1 and CDR2 (germline): LNHDA, SQIVND (reference sequence). The CDR3 sequence is CASSTTGGDYGYTF. CDR3 DNA sequence: TGTGCCAGTAGTACGACAGGGGGAGACTATGGCTACACCTTC.

This chain links TRBV2 with TRBJ1-1, with D uncertain. Trimming took off 10 bases at V and 4 bases at J, with 10 bases between the two ends. The length of the CDR3 is 11 residues. From germline, CDR1 is SNHLY and CDR2 FYNNEI. This CDR3 is CATLVSTEAFF. CDR3 DNA sequence: TGTGCCACCCTCGTTTCCACTGAAGCTTTCTTT.